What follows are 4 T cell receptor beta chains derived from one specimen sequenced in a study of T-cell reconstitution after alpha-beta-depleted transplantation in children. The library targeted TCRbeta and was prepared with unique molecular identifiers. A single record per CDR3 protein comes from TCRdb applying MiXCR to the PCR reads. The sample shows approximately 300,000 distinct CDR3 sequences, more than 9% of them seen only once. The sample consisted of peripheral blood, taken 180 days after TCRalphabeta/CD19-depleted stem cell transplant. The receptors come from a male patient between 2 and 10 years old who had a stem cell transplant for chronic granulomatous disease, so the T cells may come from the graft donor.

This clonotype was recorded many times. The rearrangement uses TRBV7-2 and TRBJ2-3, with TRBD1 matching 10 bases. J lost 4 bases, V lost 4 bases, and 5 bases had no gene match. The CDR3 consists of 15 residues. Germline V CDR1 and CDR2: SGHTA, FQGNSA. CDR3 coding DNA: TGTGCCAGCAGCTGTGACAGGGGGCGCCCAGATACGCAGTATTTT. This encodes CASSCDRGRPDTQYF. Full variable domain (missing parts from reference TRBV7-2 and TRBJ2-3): GAGVSQSPSNKVTEKGKDVELRCDPISGHTALYWYRQSLGQGLEFLIYFQGNSAPDKSGLPSDRFSAERTGGSVSTLTIQRTQQEDSAVYLCASSCDRGRPDTQYFGPGTRLTVL.

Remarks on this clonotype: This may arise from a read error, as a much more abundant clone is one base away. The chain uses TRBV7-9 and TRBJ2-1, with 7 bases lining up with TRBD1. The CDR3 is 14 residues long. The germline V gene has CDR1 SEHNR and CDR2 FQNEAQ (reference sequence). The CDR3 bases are TGTGCCAGCAGCGCCACAGGGGACCCCAATGAGCACTTCTTC. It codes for CASSATGDPNEHFF.

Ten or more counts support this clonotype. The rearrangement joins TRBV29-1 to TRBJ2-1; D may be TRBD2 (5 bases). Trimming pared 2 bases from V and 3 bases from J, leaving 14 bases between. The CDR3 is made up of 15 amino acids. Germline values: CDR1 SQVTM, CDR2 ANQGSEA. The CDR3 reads CSVETGINIYNEQFF. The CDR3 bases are TGCAGCGTTGAAACCGGGATAAATATCTACAATGAGCAGTTCTTC.

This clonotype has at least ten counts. CDR3: CASNQGGLDLRATQYF. The DNA of the CDR3 is TGTGCCAGCAACCAGGGGGGACTAGACCTGAGAGCGACCCAGTACTTC. The V gene is TRBV5-6, the J gene TRBJ2-5; TRBD2 is a possible D gene (8 bases). Germline CDR1 is SGHDT and CDR2 is YYEEEE. The CDR3 has 16 amino acids. The ends were cut back, 6 bases at V and 7 bases at J, with 25 bases in the middle.